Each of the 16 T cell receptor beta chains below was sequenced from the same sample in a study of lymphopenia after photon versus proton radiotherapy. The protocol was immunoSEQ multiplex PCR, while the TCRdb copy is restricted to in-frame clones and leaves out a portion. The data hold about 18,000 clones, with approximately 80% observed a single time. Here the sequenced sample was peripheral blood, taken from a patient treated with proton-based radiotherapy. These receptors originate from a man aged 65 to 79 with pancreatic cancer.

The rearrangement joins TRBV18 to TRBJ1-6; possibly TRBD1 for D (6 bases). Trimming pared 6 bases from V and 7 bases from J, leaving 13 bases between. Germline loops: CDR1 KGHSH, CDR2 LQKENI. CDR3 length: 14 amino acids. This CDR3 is CASSGGQRNSPLHF. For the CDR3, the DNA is TGTGCCAGCTCGGGAGGACAGCGCAATTCACCCCTCCACTTT.

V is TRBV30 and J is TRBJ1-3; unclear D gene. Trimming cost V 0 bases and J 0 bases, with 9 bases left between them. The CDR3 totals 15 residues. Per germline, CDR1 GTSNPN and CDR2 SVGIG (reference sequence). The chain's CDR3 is CAWSVYRGSGNTIYF. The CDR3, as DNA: TGTGCCTGGAGTGTATATCGGGGCTCTGGAAACACCATATATTTT.

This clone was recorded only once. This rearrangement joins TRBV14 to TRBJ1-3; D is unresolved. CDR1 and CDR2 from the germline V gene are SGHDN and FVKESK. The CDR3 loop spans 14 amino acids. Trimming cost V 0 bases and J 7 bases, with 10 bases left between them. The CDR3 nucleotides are TGTGCCAGCAGCCAAGATGTTGGAGGGAACACCATATATTTT. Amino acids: CASSQDVGGNTIYF.

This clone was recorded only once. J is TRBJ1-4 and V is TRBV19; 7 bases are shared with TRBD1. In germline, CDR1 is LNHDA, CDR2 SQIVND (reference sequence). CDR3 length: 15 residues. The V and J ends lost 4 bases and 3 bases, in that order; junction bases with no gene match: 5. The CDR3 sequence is CASSTDRAANEKLFF. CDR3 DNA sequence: TGTGCCAGTAGTACAGACAGGGCCGCTAATGAAAAACTGTTTTTT.

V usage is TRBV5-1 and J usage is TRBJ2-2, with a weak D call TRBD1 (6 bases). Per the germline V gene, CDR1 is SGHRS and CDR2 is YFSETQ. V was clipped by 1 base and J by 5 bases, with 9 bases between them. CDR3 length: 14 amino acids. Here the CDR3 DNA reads TGCGCCAGCAGCTTGTTACAGGGAACCGGGGAGCTGTTTTTT. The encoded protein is CASSLLQGTGELFF.

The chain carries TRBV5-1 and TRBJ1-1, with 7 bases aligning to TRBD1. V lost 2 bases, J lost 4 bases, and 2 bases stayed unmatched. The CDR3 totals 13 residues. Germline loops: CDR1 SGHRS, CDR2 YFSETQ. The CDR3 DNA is TGCGCCAGCAGCTTTCCAGGGGGCACTGAAGCTTTCTTT. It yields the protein CASSFPGGTEAFF.

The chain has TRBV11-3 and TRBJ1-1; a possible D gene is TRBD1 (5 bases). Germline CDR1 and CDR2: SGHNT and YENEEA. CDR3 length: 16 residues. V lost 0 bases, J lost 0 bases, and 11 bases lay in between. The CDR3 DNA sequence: TGTGCCAGCAGCTTAGATCTGACGGGACTGAACACTGAAGCTTTCTTT. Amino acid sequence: CASSLDLTGLNTEAFF.

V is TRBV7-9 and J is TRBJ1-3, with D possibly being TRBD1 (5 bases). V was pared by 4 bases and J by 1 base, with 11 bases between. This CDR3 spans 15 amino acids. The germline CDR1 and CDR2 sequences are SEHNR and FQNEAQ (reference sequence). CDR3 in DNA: TGTGCCAGCAGCTCCAGGGTTGGGTCTGGAAACACCATATATTTT. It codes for CASSSRVGSGNTIYF. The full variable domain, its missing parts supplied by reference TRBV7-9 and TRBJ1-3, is DTGVSQNPRHKITKRGQNVTFRCDPISEHNRLYWYRQTLGQGPEFLTYFQNEAQLEKSRLLSDRFSAERPKGSFSTLEIQRTEQGDSAMYLCASSSRVGSGNTIYFGEGSWLTVV.

This chain's CDR3 is CASSDTGRLTYEQYF. The CDR3 region has the DNA TGCGCCAGCAGCGATACCGGGAGACTCACCTACGAGCAGTACTTC. This chain connects TRBV5-1 to TRBJ2-7, with a tentative D call TRBD2 (6 bases). This CDR3 comprises 15 residues. V was cut by 4 bases and J by 2 bases, with 16 bases left in between. CDR1 and CDR2 from the germline V gene are SGHRS and YFSETQ.

The CDR3 DNA reads as TGTGCCTGGGGAAGATCAGGGGGTGGCACTGAAGCTTTCTTT. Translated, it gives CAWGRSGGGTEAFF. V and J are TRBV30 and TRBJ1-1; TRBD1 agrees at 7 bases. The germline CDR1 and CDR2 sequences are GTSNPN and SVGIG (reference sequence). V gave up 5 bases and J gave up 4 bases; unmatched junction bases: 10. The CDR3 sequence is 14 residues long.

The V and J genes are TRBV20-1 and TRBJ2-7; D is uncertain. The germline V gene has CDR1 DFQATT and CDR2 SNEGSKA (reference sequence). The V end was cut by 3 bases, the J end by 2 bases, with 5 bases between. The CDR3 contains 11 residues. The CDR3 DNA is TGCAGTGCTAGGACGACCTACGAGCAGTACTTC. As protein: CSARTTYEQYF.

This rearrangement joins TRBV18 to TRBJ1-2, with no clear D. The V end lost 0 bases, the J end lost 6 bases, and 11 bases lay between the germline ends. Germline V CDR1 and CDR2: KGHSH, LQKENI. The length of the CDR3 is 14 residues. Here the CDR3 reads CASSPPEVGHGYTF. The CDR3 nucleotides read TGTGCCAGCTCACCACCCGAGGTCGGCCATGGCTACACCTTC. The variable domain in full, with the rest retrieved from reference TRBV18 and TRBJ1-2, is NAGVMQNPRHLVRRRGQEARLRCSPMKGHSHVYWYRQLPEEGLKFMVYLQKENIIDESGMPKERFSAEFPKEGPSILRIQQVVRGDSAAYFCASSPPEVGHGYTFGSGTRLTVV.

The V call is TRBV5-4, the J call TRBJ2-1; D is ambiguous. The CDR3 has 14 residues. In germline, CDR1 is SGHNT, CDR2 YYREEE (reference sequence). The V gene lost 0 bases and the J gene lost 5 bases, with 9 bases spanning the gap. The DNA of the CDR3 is TGTGCCAGCAGCTTGGACTCCGGCCACAATGAGCAGTTCTTC. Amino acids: CASSLDSGHNEQFF.

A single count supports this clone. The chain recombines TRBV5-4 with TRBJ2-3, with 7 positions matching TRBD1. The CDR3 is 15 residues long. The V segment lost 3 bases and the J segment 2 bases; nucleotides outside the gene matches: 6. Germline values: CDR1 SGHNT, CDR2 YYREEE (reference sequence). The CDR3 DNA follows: TGTGCCAGCAGCTCTAAGGGACAGAACACAGATACGCAGTATTTT. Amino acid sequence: CASSSKGQNTDTQYF.

CDR3 residues: CASSVLLATNTEAFF. CDR3 DNA: TGTGCCAGCAGTGTACTGTTGGCAACGAACACTGAAGCTTTCTTT. The rearrangement joins TRBV2 to TRBJ1-1, with no clear D. Trimming cost V 4 bases and J 1 base, with 13 bases left between them. Germline CDR1 reads SNHLY; CDR2 reads FYNNEI. This CDR3 is built from 15 residues.

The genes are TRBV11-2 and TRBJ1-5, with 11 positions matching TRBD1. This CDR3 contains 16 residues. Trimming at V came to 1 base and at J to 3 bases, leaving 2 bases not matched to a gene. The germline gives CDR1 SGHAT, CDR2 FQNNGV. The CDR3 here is CASSLGDRGYNQPQHF. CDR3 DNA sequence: TGTGCCAGCAGCTTAGGGGACAGGGGGTACAATCAGCCCCAGCATTTT.